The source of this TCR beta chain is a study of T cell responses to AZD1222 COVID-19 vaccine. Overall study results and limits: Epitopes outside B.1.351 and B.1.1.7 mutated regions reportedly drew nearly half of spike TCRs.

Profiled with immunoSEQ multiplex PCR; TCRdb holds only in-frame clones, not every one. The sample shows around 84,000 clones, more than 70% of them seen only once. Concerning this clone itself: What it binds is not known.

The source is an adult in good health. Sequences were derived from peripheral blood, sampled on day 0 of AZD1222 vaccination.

CDR3 DNA sequence: TGTGCCATCAGGGACCGCATGAATTCACCCCTCCACTTT. The encoded protein is CAIRDRMNSPLHF. The V gene is TRBV10-3, the J gene TRBJ1-6; D not resolved. The CDR3 runs to 13 residues. Trimming cost V 6 bases and J 7 bases, with 10 bases left between them. The germline V gene has CDR1 ENHRY and CDR2 SYGVKD.